This TCR beta chain was identified in a study of T cells generated in artificial thymic organoids (TCRdb year 2017). Turning to the overall study: In some experiments, thymic T cells were further FACS-purified to deplete CD4 immature single positive or double positive precursors. The study compared the TCR alpha and beta CDR3 repertoires of CD8 single positive T cells derived from in vitro artificial thymic organoids against those of naive CD8 T cells from thymus and peripheral blood. Displayed repertoire sequencing data were described as representative of three independent experiments. Broader findings and caveats from the paper: Physiological TCR clonotype diversity, comparable to that of thymic and blood naive CD8 T cells, was observed in organoid-derived CD8 single positive T cells.

This clonotype was counted between two and nine times. The antigen this receptor binds is unknown. Per-base qualities were not stored, and no clone one base away is much larger. Primary CD8+ T cells were enriched with magnetic beads using the Miltenyi CD8+ T cell Isolation Kit. Prior to RNA extraction, CD3+TCRalphabeta+CD8 single positive T cells from organoids and thymus were isolated by FACS sorting. For each sample, total RNA was purified from roughly 40,000 to 200,000 sorted cells using the RNeasy Micro kit, and RNA quality was checked on an Agilent RNA 6000 Nano chip. Thymic fragments were dissected, disrupted by pipetting and passed through a 70 um strainer to release thymocytes. Germline trimming amounts to 5 bases on V and 6 bases on J, with 13 as the count of junction bases outside the gene matches. The CDR3 has 16 amino acids, counting the end cysteine and phenylalanine. CDR3 DNA is the only sequence kept; it has 48 bases, read in frame from the first base.

Separate semi-nested PCR amplifications were run for the TCRalpha and TCRbeta libraries, using Advantage 2 and reverse primers located in the TRAC or TRBC constant regions. The amount of total RNA used for first-strand cDNA synthesis ranged from roughly 3.5 to 500 ng. The TCR cDNA libraries were generated by 5'-RACE using the SMARTer PCR cDNA Synthesis kit, with a poly-dT primer driving first-strand synthesis. The semi-nested reverse primers in the constant regions carried 5-nucleotide sample-specific barcodes, and the PCR products were cleaned up with the Zymo DNA Clean and Concentrator-5 kit. Up to ten barcoded samples were pooled, ligated to Illumina adaptors and sequenced on an Illumina MiSeq as 2 x 150 bp paired-end reads. The authors' analysis ran thus. After demultiplexing, reads were aligned using BLAT against a custom library built from IMGT containing every combination of human TRAV, TRAJ, TRBV, TRBD and TRBJ. The best BLAT hits were picked using pslCDnaFilter (-maxAligns=1, -ignoreIntrons), and custom Perl scripts were used to calculate clonotype frequencies. TCRdb reworked the public reads: Q25 trimming with fastp, MiXCR clone assembly, productive beta chains retained. Rows merge per CDR3 protein into single entries with the most common DNA and genes. TCRdb, not the original authors, processed these V and J calls. The sample table holds some 8,000 distinct CDR3 sequences, of which approximately 20% were seen once. The ten largest clones represent 1.4% of the sample.

The source is a human donor who gave cord blood stem cells for thymic organoid culture, a cardiac surgery patient who gave postnatal thymus, or a blood donor (not recorded which). The specimen was naive CD8+ T cells from the thymus. This specimen's cell subset or site label, per the study, means: CD3+TCRalphabeta+CD8SP T cells; for blood, CD45RO-CCR7+ naive CD8+ T cells. The sequence joins TRBV12-3 or TRBV12-4 to TRBJ2-1, with TRBD1 matching 7 junction bases. The CDR3 protein: CASSISTGDLANEQFF. The DNA sequence follows: TGTGCCAGCAGTATATCAACAGGGGACCTGGCCAATGAGCAGTTCTTC.